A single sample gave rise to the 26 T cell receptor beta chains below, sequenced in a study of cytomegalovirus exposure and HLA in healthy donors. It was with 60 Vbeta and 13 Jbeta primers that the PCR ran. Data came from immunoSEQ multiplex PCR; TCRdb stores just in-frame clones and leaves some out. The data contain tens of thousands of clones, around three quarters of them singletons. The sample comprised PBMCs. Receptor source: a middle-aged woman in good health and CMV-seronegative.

This CDR3 reads CSVEVSDRGNEQYF. For the CDR3, the DNA is TGCAGCGTTGAAGTCTCAGACAGGGGCAACGAGCAGTACTTC. The chain carries TRBV29-1 and TRBJ2-7; TRBD1 matches at 8 bases. V lost 1 base and J lost 5; bases outside the gene matches: 7. Germline V gene lookup returns CDR1 SQVTM and CDR2 ANQGSEA. This CDR3 is 14 amino acids long.

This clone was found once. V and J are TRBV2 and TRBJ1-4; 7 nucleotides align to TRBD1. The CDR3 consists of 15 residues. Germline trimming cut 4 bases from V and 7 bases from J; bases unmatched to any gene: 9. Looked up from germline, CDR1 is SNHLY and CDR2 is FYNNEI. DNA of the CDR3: TGTGCCAGCAGTGGTTTGAGGGGGCTCAGTGAAAAACTGTTTTTT. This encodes CASSGLRGLSEKLFF.

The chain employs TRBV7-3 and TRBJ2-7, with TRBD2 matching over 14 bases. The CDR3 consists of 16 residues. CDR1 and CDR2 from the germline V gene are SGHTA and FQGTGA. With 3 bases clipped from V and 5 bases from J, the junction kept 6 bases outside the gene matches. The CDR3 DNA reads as TGTGCCAGCAGCTTCAAGGGACTAGCGGGAGTGAACGAGCAGTACTTC. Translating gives CASSFKGLAGVNEQYF. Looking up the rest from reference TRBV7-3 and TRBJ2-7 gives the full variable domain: GAGVSQTPSNKVTEKGKYVELRCDPISGHTALYWYRQSLGQGPEFLIYFQGTGAADDSGLPNDRFFAVRPEGSVSTLKIQRTERGDSAVYLCASSFKGLAGVNEQYFGPGTRLTVT.

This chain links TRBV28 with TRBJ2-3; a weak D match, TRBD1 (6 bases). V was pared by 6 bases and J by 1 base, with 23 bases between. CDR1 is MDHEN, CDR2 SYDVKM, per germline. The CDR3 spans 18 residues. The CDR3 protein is CASRETTLQGPRTDTQYF. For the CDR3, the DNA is TGTGCCAGCAGAGAGACCACCTTACAGGGTCCCCGCACAGATACGCAGTATTTT.

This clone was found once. The CDR3 sequence is CASSQDLRDRGYHEQFF. In DNA, the CDR3 is TGTGCCAGCAGCCAGGATCTACGGGACAGGGGCTATCATGAGCAGTTCTTC. The chain is built from TRBV4-2 and TRBJ2-1, with TRBD1 matching 10 bases. The ends lost 3 bases at V and 8 bases at J; junction bases unmatched: 13. Looked up from germline, CDR1 is LGHNA and CDR2 is YNFKEQ. The CDR3 runs to 17 residues.

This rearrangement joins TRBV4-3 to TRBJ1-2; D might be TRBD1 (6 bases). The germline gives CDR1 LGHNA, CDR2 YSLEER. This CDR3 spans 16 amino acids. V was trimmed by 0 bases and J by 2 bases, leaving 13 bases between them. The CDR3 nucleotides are TGCGCCAGCAGCCAAGATCTACAGGGTGGGAACTATGGCTACACCTTC. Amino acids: CASSQDLQGGNYGYTF.

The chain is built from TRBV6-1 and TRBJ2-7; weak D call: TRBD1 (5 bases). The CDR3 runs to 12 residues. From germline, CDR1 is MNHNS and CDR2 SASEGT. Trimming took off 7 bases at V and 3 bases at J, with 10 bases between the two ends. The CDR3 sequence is CASKNRNYEQYF. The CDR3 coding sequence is TGTGCCAGCAAAAACAGGAACTACGAGCAGTACTTC.

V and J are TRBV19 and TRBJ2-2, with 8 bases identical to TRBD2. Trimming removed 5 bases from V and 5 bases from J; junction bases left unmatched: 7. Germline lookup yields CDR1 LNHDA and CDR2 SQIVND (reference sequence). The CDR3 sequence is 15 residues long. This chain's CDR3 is CASSFGREGTGELFF. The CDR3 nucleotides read TGTGCCAGTAGTTTCGGCCGGGAGGGTACCGGGGAGCTGTTTTTT.

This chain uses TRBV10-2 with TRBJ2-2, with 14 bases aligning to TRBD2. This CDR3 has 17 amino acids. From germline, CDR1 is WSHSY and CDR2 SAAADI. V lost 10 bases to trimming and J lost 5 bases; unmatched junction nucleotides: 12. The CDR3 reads CANPGLAGASGTGELFF. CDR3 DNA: TGCGCCAACCCGGGACTAGCGGGAGCAAGCGGGACCGGGGAGCTGTTTTTT.

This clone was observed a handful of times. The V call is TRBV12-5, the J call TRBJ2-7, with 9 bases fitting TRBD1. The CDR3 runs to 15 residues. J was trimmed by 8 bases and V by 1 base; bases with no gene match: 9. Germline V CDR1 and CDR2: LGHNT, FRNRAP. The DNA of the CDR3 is TGTGCTAGTGGTTTGGGCGGGACAGGGAAAATAAAGCAGTACTTC. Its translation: CASGLGGTGKIKQYF. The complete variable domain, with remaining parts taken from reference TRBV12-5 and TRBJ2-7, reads DARVTQTPRHKVTEMGQEVTMRCQPILGHNTVFWYRQTMMQGLELLAYFRNRAPLDDSGMPKDRFSAEMPDATLATLKIQPSEPRDSAVYFCASGLGGTGKIKQYFGPGTRLTVT.

CDR3 loop: CAWNLRGYGYTF. CDR3 DNA sequence: TGTGCCTGGAATTTACGGGGTTATGGCTACACCTTC. The chain joins TRBV30 to TRBJ1-2; D is unresolved. From germline, CDR1 is GTSNPN and CDR2 SVGIG (reference sequence). With 4 bases removed from V and 5 bases from J, the gap between germline ends came to 11 bases. The CDR3 runs to 12 residues.

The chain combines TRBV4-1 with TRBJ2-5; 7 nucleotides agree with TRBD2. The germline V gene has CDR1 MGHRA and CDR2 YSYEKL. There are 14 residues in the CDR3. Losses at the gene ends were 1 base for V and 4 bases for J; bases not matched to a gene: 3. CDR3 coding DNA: TGCGCCAGCAGCCAAGGACTAGCAACAGAGACCCAGTACTTC. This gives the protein CASSQGLATETQYF.

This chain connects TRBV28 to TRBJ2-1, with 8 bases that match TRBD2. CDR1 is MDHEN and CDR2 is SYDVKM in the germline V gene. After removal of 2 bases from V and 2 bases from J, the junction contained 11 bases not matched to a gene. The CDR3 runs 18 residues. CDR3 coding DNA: TGTGCCAGCAGTTTACCCCCCCAACGGCGGGGGGCCTACAATGAGCAGTTCTTC. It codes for CASSLPPQRRGAYNEQFF.

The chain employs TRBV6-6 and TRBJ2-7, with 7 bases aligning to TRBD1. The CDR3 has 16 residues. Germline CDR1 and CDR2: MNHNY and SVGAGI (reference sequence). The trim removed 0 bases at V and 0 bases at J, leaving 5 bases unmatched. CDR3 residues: CASSYSADRTSYEQYF. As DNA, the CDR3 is TGTGCCAGCAGTTACTCCGCGGACAGGACCTCCTACGAGCAGTACTTC.

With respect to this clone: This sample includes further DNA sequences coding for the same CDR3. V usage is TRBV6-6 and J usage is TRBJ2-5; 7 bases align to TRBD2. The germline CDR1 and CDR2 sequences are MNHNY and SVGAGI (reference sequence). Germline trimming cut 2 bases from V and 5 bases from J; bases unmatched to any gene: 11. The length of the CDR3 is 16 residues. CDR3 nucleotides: TGTGCCAGCAGTTACAGGCTGGGGACTATGTGGGAGACCCAGTACTTC. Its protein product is CASSYRLGTMWETQYF.

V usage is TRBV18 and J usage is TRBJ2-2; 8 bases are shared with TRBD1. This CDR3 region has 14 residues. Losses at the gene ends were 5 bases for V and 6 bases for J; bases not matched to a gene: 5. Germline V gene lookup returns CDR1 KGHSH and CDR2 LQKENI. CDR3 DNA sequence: TGTGCCAGCTCAACGACAGGGGCGGCCGGGGAGCTGTTTTTT. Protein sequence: CASSTTGAAGELFF.

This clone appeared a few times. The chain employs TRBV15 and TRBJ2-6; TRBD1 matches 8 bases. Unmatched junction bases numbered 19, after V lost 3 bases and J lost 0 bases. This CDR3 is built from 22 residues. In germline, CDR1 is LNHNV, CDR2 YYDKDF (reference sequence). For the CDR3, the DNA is TGTGCCACCAGCAGTACCACGTGGACAGGGAGGATCGGGGCCTCTGGGGCCAACGTCCTGACTTTC. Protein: CATSSTTWTGRIGASGANVLTF.

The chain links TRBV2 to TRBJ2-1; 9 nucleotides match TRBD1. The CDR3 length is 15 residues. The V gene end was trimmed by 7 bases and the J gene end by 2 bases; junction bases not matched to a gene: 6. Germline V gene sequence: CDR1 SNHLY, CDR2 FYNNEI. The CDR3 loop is CASTSDRGAYNEQFF. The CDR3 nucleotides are TGTGCCAGCACCTCGGACAGGGGCGCCTACAATGAGCAGTTCTTC. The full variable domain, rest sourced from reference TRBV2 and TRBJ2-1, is EPEVTQTPSHQVTQMGQEVILRCVPISNHLYFYWYRQILGQKVEFLVSFYNNEISEKSEIFDDQFSVERPDGSNFTLKIRSTKLEDSAMYFCASTSDRGAYNEQFFGPGTRLTVL.

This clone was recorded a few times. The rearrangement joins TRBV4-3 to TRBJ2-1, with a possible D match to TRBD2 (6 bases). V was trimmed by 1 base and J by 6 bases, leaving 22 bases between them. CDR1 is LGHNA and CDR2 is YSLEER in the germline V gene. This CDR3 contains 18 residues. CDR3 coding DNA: TGCGCCAGCAGCCAAGGCACCCCGGGGGAGCTTGCAGCCAATGAGCAGTTCTTC. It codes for CASSQGTPGELAANEQFF.

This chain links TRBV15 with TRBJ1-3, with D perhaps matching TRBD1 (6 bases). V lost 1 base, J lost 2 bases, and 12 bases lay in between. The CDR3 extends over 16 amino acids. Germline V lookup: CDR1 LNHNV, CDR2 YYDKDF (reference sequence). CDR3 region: CATSRGTVGAGNTIYF. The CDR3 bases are TGTGCCACCAGCAGAGGGACAGTCGGGGCTGGAAACACCATATATTTT. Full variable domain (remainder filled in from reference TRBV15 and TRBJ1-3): DAMVIQNPRYQVTQFGKPVTLSCSQTLNHNVMYWYQQKSSQAPKLLFHYYDKDFNNEADTPDNFQSRRPNTSFCFLDIRSPGLGDTAMYLCATSRGTVGAGNTIYFGEGSWLTVV.

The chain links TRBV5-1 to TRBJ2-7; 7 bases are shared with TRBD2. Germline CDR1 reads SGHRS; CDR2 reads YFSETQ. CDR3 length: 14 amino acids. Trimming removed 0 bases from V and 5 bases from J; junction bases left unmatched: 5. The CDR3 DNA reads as TGCGCCAGCAGCTTGGCCGGGGGGTCCGACGAGCAGTACTTC. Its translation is CASSLAGGSDEQYF.

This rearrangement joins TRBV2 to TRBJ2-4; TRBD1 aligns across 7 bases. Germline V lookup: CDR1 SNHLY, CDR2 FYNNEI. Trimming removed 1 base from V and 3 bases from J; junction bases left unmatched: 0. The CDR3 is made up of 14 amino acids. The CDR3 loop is CASSEGQGKNIQYF. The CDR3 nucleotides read TGTGCCAGCAGTGAAGGACAGGGCAAAAACATTCAGTACTTC.

The CDR3 bases are TGTGCCAGCTCACCACGGGCAGGGTCGAACACTGAAGCTTTCTTT. It is translated as CASSPRAGSNTEAFF. This rearrangement joins TRBV18 to TRBJ1-1; maybe TRBD1 (5 bases). V lost 1 base and J 1 base, leaving 10 bases between the germline ends. The CDR3 has 15 residues. Germline lookup yields CDR1 KGHSH and CDR2 LQKENI. The whole variable domain, remainder taken from reference TRBV18 and TRBJ1-1, is NAGVMQNPRHLVRRRGQEARLRCSPMKGHSHVYWYRQLPEEGLKFMVYLQKENIIDESGMPKERFSAEFPKEGPSILRIQQVVRGDSAAYFCASSPRAGSNTEAFFGQGTRLTVV.

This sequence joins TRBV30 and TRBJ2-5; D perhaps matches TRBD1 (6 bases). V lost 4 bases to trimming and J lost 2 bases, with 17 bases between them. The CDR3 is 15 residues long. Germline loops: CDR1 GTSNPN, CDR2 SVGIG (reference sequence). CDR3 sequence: CAWTPTGGKQETQYF. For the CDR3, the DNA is TGTGCCTGGACCCCGACAGGTGGGAAGCAAGAGACCCAGTACTTC.

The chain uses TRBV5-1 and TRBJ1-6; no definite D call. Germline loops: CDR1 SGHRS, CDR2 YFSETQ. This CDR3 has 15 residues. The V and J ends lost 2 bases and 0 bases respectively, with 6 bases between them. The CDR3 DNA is TGCGCCAGCAGCTTTGGAGACTCCTATAATTCACCCCTCCACTTT. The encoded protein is CASSFGDSYNSPLHF.

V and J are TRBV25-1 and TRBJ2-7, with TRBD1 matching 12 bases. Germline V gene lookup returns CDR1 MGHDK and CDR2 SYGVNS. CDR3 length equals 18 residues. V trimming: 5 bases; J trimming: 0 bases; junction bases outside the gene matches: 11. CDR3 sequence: CASSTTTLGQGASYEQYF. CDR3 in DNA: TGTGCCAGCAGTACTACAACCCTGGGACAGGGGGCCTCCTACGAGCAGTACTTC.